The present T cell receptor (beta chain) was sequenced within a study of T cells in Graves' hyperthyroidism and ophthalmopathy. This clonotype was observed many times. Its specificity is unknown. General study findings and limits: Peripheral blood also featured most of the thyroid clonotypes expanded above 0.001.

The V end was cut by 0 bases, the J end by 5 bases, with 3 bases between. CDR3 length equals 11 residues. CDR1 and CDR2 (germline): GTSNPN, SVGIG (reference sequence). The source material, RNA transcripts, was used to amplify TCR beta CDR3 regions. TCR CDR3 underwent first-round RT-PCR with the HTBI primer set. MiXCR was run by TCRdb on the multiplex PCR reads, yielding one entry per CDR3 protein. Counted here are around 690,000 distinct CDR3 sequences, 15% to 20% occurring once; the ten biggest clones make up 15% to 18%. Stable disease denoted Graves' hyperthyroidism without ophthalmopathy progression within 18 months. The diagnostic basis comprised clinical symptoms, serum thyroxine and TRAb, thyroid ultrasound and orbital computed tomography. PBMCs were derived from approximately 10 ml fresh peripheral blood.

V is TRBV30 and J is TRBJ2-3; the D is unclear. The sequenced material came from blood. The receptor was isolated from a man aged 50 to 59 with Graves' hyperthyroidism. CDR3 in DNA: TGTGCCTGGAGTGTTATAGATACGCAGTATTTT. It specifies CAWSVIDTQYF.